These T cell receptor beta chains were read from a single sample in a study of breast tumors, draining lymph nodes, adjacent tissues. TCRdb used MiXCR to reprocess the multiplex PCR reads, holding one entry per CDR3 protein. In the table there are tens of thousands of distinct CDR3 sequences, approximately 62% of which are singletons. The sequenced material came from breast tumor tissue. These TCRs come from a female donor with breast cancer. Some clones in this sample may be carry-over from other donors' samples. CDR3s include the opening cysteine and the closing phenylalanine or tryptophan. D genes are given only for firm matches. The size of a clone is reported for some rows only, either as once, few or many, or as a class for expanded clones.

V,D,J,size,CDR3,DNA
TRBV6-5,.,TRBJ2-1,many,CASSSRLTDPEVF,TGTGCCAGCAGTTCCCGCTTGACAGACCCAGAGGTCTTC
TRBV18,TRBD2,TRBJ2-3,many,CASSPRHALAGGDTQYF,TGTGCCAGCTCACCGCGCCACGCGCTAGCGGGAGGTGATACGCAGTATTTT
TRBV29-1,TRBD1,TRBJ1-2,.,CSQRTGNYGYTF,TGCAGCCAAAGGACAGGGAACTATGGCTACACCTTC
TRBV20-1,TRBD1,TRBJ2-7,once,CSASYTGTGREQYF,TGCAGTGCTAGTTACACAGGGACAGGGCGGGAGCAGTACTTC
TRBV7-9,.,TRBJ1-2,.,CASSLVGYGYTF,TGTGCCAGCAGCTTAGTGGGTTATGGCTACACCTTC
TRBV11-2,TRBD1,TRBJ1-2,many,CASSIQSSGTGGYTF,TGTGCCAGCAGCATACAGTCATCCGGGACAGGGGGCTACACCTTC
TRBV7-9,TRBD2,TRBJ2-1,many,CASSLASGRWGEQFF,TGTGCCAGCAGCTTAGCCAGCGGGAGATGGGGTGAGCAGTTCTTC
TRBV20-1,TRBD2,TRBJ2-3,many,CSPLAGGGTDTQYF,TGCAGTCCTCTAGCGGGAGGGGGGACAGATACGCAGTATTTT
TRBV2,.,TRBJ2-7,many,CASSQRETYEQYF,TGTGCCAGCAGCCAGAGGGAAACCTACGAGCAGTACTTC
TRBV20-1,TRBD1,TRBJ1-1,many,CSARDSAGTGGYTEAFF,TGCAGTGCTAGAGATTCGGCCGGGACAGGGGGCTACACTGAAGCTTTCTTT
TRBV9,TRBD2,TRBJ2-7,.,CASSGASGKRQYF,TGTGCCAGCAGCGGCGCTAGCGGGAAGCGGCAGTACTTC
TRBV20-1,.,TRBJ1-3,few,CSAREGSGNTIYF,TGCAGTGCTAGAGAGGGGTCAGGAAACACCATATATTTT
TRBV7-2,.,TRBJ2-5,.,CASSLGTQETQYF,TGTGCCAGCAGCTTAGGGACTCAAGAGACCCAGTACTTC
TRBV29-1,.,TRBJ2-2,.,CSVAGGLAGELFF,TGCAGCGTTGCGGGTGGGCTAGCGGGGGAGCTGTTTTTT
TRBV5-6,.,TRBJ1-2,.,CASSPDTYGYTF,TGTGCCAGCAGCCCGGACACATATGGCTACACCTTC
TRBV4-1,TRBD2,TRBJ2-5,many,CASSQDRTSGQETQYF,TGCGCCAGCAGCCAAGATAGGACTAGCGGACAAGAGACCCAGTACTTC
TRBV12-3/TRBV12-4,.,TRBJ1-5,many,CASSFHLVGLGQPQHF,TGTGCCAGCAGTTTCCACCTCGTGGGGCTGGGGCAGCCCCAGCATTTT
TRBV5-1,TRBD1,TRBJ1-2,many,CASSRGQRANYGYTF,TGCGCCAGCAGCAGGGGACAGAGAGCTAACTATGGCTACACCTTC
TRBV6-6,.,TRBJ2-7,once,CASSWWGRGDTGEQYF,TGTGCCAGCAGTTGGTGGGGGCGCGGGGACACCGGGGAGCAGTACTTC
TRBV24-1,.,TRBJ1-5,many,CATSDSGTLNNQPQHF,TGTGCCACCAGTGATTCCGGGACCCTCAACAATCAGCCCCAGCATTTT
TRBV24-1,TRBD1,TRBJ2-1,.,CATSDPDRGAYDEQFF,TGTGCCACCAGTGATCCGGACAGGGGAGCCTACGATGAGCAGTTCTTC
TRBV29-1,TRBD1,TRBJ2-1,.,CSVTGTASYNEQFF,TGCAGCGTTACCGGGACAGCCTCCTACAATGAGCAGTTCTTC